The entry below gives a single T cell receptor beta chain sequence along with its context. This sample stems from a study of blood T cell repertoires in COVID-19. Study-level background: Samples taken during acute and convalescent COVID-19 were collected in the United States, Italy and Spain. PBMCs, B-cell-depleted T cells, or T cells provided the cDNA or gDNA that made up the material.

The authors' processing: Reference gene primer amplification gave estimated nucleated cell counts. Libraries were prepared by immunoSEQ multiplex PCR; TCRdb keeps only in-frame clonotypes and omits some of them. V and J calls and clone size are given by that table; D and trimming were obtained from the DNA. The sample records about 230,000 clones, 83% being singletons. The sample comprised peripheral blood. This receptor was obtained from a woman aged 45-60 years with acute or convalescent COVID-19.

CDR3 DNA: TGTGCCAGCAGCCCCCTCATGGACAGGGGGAAATCTGGCTACACCTTC. Its translation is CASSPLMDRGKSGYTF. The rearrangement joins TRBV21-1 to TRBJ1-2; the table gives TRBD1 as D, unverified against the DNA. TRBV21-1 is designated a pseudogene. CDR3 length: 16 amino acids.